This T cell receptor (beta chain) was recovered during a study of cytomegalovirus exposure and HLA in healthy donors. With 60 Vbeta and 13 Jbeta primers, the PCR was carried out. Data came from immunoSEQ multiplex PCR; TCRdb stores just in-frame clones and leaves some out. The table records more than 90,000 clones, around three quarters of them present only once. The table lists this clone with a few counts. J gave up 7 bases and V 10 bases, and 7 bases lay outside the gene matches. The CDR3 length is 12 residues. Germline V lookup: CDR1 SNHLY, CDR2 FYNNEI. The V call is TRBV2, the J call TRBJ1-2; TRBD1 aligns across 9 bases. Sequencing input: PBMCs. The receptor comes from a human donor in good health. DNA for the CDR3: TGTGCCAACCAACAGGGGGCGGTTGGCTACACCTTC. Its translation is CANQQGAVGYTF.